This is a list of T cell receptor beta chains from one sample in a study of Graves' ophthalmopathy and Graves' hyperthyroidism. TCRdb itself ran the multiplex PCR reads through MiXCR, one entry per CDR3 protein. The sample carries 600,000 to 650,000 distinct CDR3 sequences, about 20% recorded once. Sample: peripheral blood. These receptors all come from a woman aged 18-35 years with stable Graves' hyperthyroidism. Some clones in this sample may be carry-over from other donors' samples. The CDR3 runs from the conserved cysteine through the conserved F or W.

j_gene: TRBJ2-5; v_gene: TRBV6-5; CDR3aa: CASSYSPRLQETQYF
j_gene: TRBJ1-2; v_gene: TRBV6-5; CDR3aa: CASSSDRGNGYTF
j_gene: TRBJ2-7; v_gene: TRBV12-3/TRBV12-4; CDR3aa: CASSGFDEQYF
j_gene: TRBJ2-7; v_gene: TRBV28; CDR3aa: CASSQGFREQYF
j_gene: TRBJ2-7; v_gene: TRBV7-8; CDR3aa: CASSADRDVGEQYF
j_gene: TRBJ1-3; v_gene: TRBV15; CDR3aa: CATQGQPRDTIYF
j_gene: TRBJ2-4; v_gene: TRBV28; CDR3aa: CASSFIAGIKYF
j_gene: TRBJ2-7; v_gene: TRBV6-1; CDR3aa: CASRLIGTYEQYF
j_gene: TRBJ2-5; v_gene: TRBV20-1; CDR3aa: CSATQGRETQYF
j_gene: TRBJ2-2; v_gene: TRBV30; CDR3aa: CAWSVGTSGGLGTGELFF
j_gene: TRBJ1-5; v_gene: TRBV20-1; CDR3aa: CSARRGGGYSNQPQHF
j_gene: TRBJ1-2; v_gene: TRBV7-2; CDR3aa: CASTLHSNYGYTF
j_gene: TRBJ1-1; v_gene: TRBV11-2; CDR3aa: CASSLVNGDGANF
j_gene: TRBJ2-2; v_gene: TRBV25-1; CDR3aa: CASSETRENTGELFF
j_gene: TRBJ1-1; v_gene: TRBV19; CDR3aa: CASSIWQNTEAFF
j_gene: TRBJ1-1; v_gene: TRBV30; CDR3aa: CAWETGTNTEAFF
j_gene: TRBJ1-2; v_gene: TRBV28; CDR3aa: CASSNRDRGLGGYTF
j_gene: TRBJ1-6; v_gene: TRBV6-5; CDR3aa: CASSARQGDSPLHF
j_gene: TRBJ1-6; v_gene: TRBV15; CDR3aa: CATRKGGLDNSPLHF
j_gene: TRBJ2-2; v_gene: TRBV14; CDR3aa: CASSQLGQVQTGELFF
j_gene: TRBJ1-1; v_gene: TRBV11-2; CDR3aa: CASSLYQTGNTEAFF
j_gene: TRBJ1-1; v_gene: TRBV6-2/TRBV6-3; CDR3aa: CASSYTSYRDHGTEAFF
j_gene: TRBJ1-1; v_gene: TRBV20-1; CDR3aa: CSARGRSENTEAFF
j_gene: TRBJ2-4; v_gene: TRBV28; CDR3aa: CASRSPGPGTRRDKNIQYF
j_gene: TRBJ1-2; v_gene: TRBV10-3; CDR3aa: CAIRRGGADLANYGYTF
j_gene: TRBJ1-3; v_gene: TRBV20-1; CDR3aa: CSARAGGLGNTIYF
j_gene: TRBJ1-1; v_gene: TRBV12-3/TRBV12-4; CDR3aa: CASSPPGDTEAFF
j_gene: TRBJ2-2; v_gene: TRBV5-1; CDR3aa: CASSLVMGGRTGELFF
j_gene: TRBJ2-7; v_gene: TRBV25-1; CDR3aa: CASSGTEPYEQYF
j_gene: TRBJ2-5; v_gene: TRBV12-3/TRBV12-4; CDR3aa: CASGPLGIETQYF
j_gene: TRBJ1-5; v_gene: TRBV12-3/TRBV12-4; CDR3aa: CASSQWDPNQPQHF
j_gene: TRBJ1-6; v_gene: TRBV7-2; CDR3aa: CASSTGTGPGSYNSPLHF
j_gene: TRBJ2-7; v_gene: TRBV6-1; CDR3aa: CASGDRDYEQYF
j_gene: TRBJ1-6; v_gene: TRBV5-1; CDR3aa: CASSVGARDSPLHF
j_gene: TRBJ2-5; v_gene: TRBV12-3/TRBV12-4; CDR3aa: CASSWTGEVETQYF
j_gene: TRBJ1-1; v_gene: TRBV15; CDR3aa: CATSSPGQGNTEAFF
j_gene: TRBJ2-7; v_gene: TRBV20-1; CDR3aa: CSARVLESSYEQYF
j_gene: TRBJ1-5; v_gene: TRBV5-1; CDR3aa: CASSLGGEPRTQHF
j_gene: TRBJ2-7; v_gene: TRBV3-1; CDR3aa: CASSPLWDSYEQYF
j_gene: TRBJ1-2; v_gene: TRBV6-5; CDR3aa: CASSYYRDRGPYTF